This TCR beta chain is from a study of molecular identifiers for immune sequencing clone quantification. The overall study: Replicates split RNA from around 20,000 or 100,000 naive CD8 cells five ways, and the researchers sequenced four portions.

With 3 bases removed from V and 2 bases from J, the gap between germline ends came to 21 bases. The length of the CDR3 is 18 residues. The germline V gene has CDR1 SGHDN and CDR2 FVKESK. MiXCR, run by TCRdb on the PCR reads, gives a single entry per CDR3 protein. The sample has hundreds of thousands of distinct CDR3 sequences, over 25% seen once. Note on this clonotype: This clone may be a read error of a much larger clone one base away.

What was sequenced was naive CD8+ T cells from blood, with Jurkat cell RNA spiked in. Subset indicated: FACS-sorted CD8+CD4-CCR7+CD45RA+ naive T cells. The chain has TRBV14 and TRBJ2-3; D is unclear. This sequence originates from a human donor in good health. Some libraries in this study had Jurkat cell RNA spiked in. For the CDR3, the DNA is TGTGCCAGCAGCCAGCTCTTTGGTCGGAACGGATTCACAGATACGCAGTATTTT. Its protein is CASSQLFGRNGFTDTQYF.